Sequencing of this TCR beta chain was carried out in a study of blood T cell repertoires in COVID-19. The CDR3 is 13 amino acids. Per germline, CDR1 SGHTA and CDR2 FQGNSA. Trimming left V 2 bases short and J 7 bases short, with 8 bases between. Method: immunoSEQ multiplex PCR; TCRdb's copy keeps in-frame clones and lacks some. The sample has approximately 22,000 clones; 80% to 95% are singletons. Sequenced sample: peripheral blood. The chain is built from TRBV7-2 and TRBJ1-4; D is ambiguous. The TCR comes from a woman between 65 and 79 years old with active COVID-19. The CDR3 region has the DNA TGTGCCAGCAGCTTATTTCTTCCTGAAAAACTGTTTTTT. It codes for CASSLFLPEKLFF.